The rows below give T cell receptor beta chains drawn from one sample of a study of OX40 agonist ivuxolimab in advanced cancers. Sequencing was performed with immunoSEQ multiplex PCR; in TCRdb, only in-frame clones are kept and a portion is missing. The sample includes tens of thousands of clones, about nine tenths of them seen just once. The sample here was CD4+ or CD8+ T cells sorted from blood, taken in a trial of the OX40 agonist ivuxolimab. These receptors all come from an adult with an advanced solid tumor such as melanoma, head and neck, liver or kidney cancer. The CDR3 runs from the conserved cysteine through the conserved F or W. A D gene is named only where the DNA matches it firmly. Some rows mark clone size as missing; the rest say once, few, many or name a class of expanded clone.

J gene,D gene,V gene,clone size,CDR3 protein,CDR3 DNA
TRBJ1-2,TRBD1,TRBV7-8,NA,CASSLTGQAFYGYTF,TGTGCCAGCAGCTTAACGGGACAGGCCTTCTATGGCTACACCTTC
TRBJ1-1,NA,TRBV6-5,NA,CASRQTYAEAFF,TGTGCCAGCCGACAGACTTATGCTGAAGCTTTCTTT
TRBJ2-7,NA,TRBV7-2,NA,CASSLEVRYEQYF,TGTGCCAGCAGCTTAGAGGTGCGGTACGAGCAGTACTTC
TRBJ1-2,NA,TRBV5-1,NA,CASSTAQLGYGYTF,TGCGCCAGCAGTACCGCACAGCTGGGCTATGGCTACACCTTC
TRBJ2-7,NA,TRBV2,NA,CASSVGGEQYF,TGTGCCAGCAGTGTCGGGGGCGAGCAGTACTTC
TRBJ1-3,NA,TRBV4-1,once,CASSQGLRGSGNTIYF,TGCGCCAGCAGCCAAGGGTTACGGGGCTCTGGAAACACCATATATTTT
TRBJ2-5,TRBD1,TRBV6-6,NA,CASTPWTGIGETQYF,TGTGCCAGCACGCCATGGACAGGGATAGGAGAGACCCAGTACTTC
TRBJ1-3,TRBD1,TRBV6-5,NA,CASSSGGTSGNTIYF,TGTGCCAGCAGTTCAGGGGGGACCTCTGGAAACACCATATATTTT
TRBJ1-5,NA,TRBV7-8,once,CASSPRQKHQPQHF,TGTGCCAGCAGTCCTAGACAGAAACATCAGCCCCAGCATTTT
TRBJ1-2,NA,TRBV5-4,NA,CASSFGGGPLAGYTF,TGTGCCAGCAGCTTTGGTGGCGGGCCCCTTGCTGGCTACACCTTC
TRBJ2-7,TRBD1,TRBV28,NA,CASRHGGTGDSYEQYF,TGTGCCAGCAGACACGGTGGGACAGGGGACTCCTACGAGCAGTACTTC
TRBJ2-1,TRBD2,TRBV4-2,NA,CASSQPPLAGGRNEQFF,TGTGCCAGCAGCCAACCCCCCCTAGCGGGAGGCCGTAATGAGCAGTTCTTC
TRBJ2-1,NA,TRBV9,NA,CASSVEGEHNEQFF,TGTGCCAGCAGCGTAGAGGGGGAACACAATGAGCAGTTCTTC
TRBJ2-2,NA,TRBV9,NA,CASSPGDVNTGELFF,TGTGCCAGCAGCCCAGGGGACGTGAACACCGGGGAGCTGTTTTTT
TRBJ2-2,NA,TRBV19,NA,CASRVVRKDTGELFF,TGTGCCAGTAGGGTGGTGCGTAAGGACACCGGGGAGCTGTTTTTT
TRBJ2-1,NA,TRBV27,NA,CASSLSPFLGKLNEQFF,TGTGCCAGCAGTTTATCCCCCTTTTTAGGGAAACTCAATGAGCAGTTCTTC
TRBJ2-3,TRBD1,TRBV18,NA,CASSPGTGNRDTQYF,TGTGCCAGCTCACCAGGGACAGGGAACAGAGATACGCAGTATTTT
TRBJ2-3,TRBD1,TRBV11-3,NA,CASSSSQGQEADTQYF,TGTGCCAGCAGCTCAAGTCAAGGACAGGAGGCAGATACGCAGTATTTT
TRBJ1-4,NA,TRBV5-1,NA,CASSNSVGDEKLFF,TGCGCCAGCAGCAACAGCGTGGGGGATGAAAAACTGTTTTTT
TRBJ2-7,TRBD1,TRBV28,NA,CASSFWDRVYEQYF,TGTGCCAGCAGTTTTTGGGACAGGGTGTACGAGCAGTACTTC
TRBJ2-3,TRBD2,TRBV9,NA,CASSVQAGGRDTQYF,TGTGCCAGCAGCGTGCAAGCGGGAGGGCGGGATACGCAGTATTTT
TRBJ2-5,NA,TRBV13,NA,CASSLRMQETQYF,TGTGCCAGCAGCCTCCGGATGCAAGAGACCCAGTACTTC
TRBJ1-6,TRBD1,TRBV7-2,NA,CASSTTGGSVGSPLHF,TGTGCCAGCAGCACCACAGGGGGCTCCGTGGGTTCACCCCTCCACTTT
TRBJ2-7,TRBD1,TRBV4-1,once,CASSQESTDRGSYEQYF,TGCGCCAGCAGCCAAGAGTCGACGGACAGGGGTTCCTACGAGCAGTACTTC
TRBJ2-1,NA,TRBV2,NA,CASRRQLSYNEQFF,TGTGCCAGCAGAAGACAGCTCTCCTACAATGAGCAGTTCTTC
TRBJ1-2,NA,TRBV5-5,NA,CASSFSGQAYTF,TGTGCCAGCAGCTTCTCGGGACAAGCATACACCTTC
TRBJ1-2,NA,TRBV28,NA,CASSRGGANYGYTF,TGTGCCAGCAGCCGCGGGGGGGCTAACTATGGCTACACCTTC
TRBJ1-2,TRBD1,TRBV14,once,CASSLTGGYGYTF,TGTGCCAGCAGCCTAACAGGGGGCTATGGCTACACCTTC
TRBJ2-3,NA,TRBV5-4,once,CASSTRQGGGTDTQYF,TGTGCCAGCAGCACCCGACAGGGCGGGGGAACAGATACGCAGTATTTT
TRBJ2-2,NA,TRBV6-1,NA,CASSEPGPTGELFF,TGTGCCAGCAGTGAGCCTGGGCCCACCGGGGAGCTGTTTTTT
TRBJ2-1,TRBD2,TRBV9,NA,CASSVEPSGSKYYNEQFF,TGTGCCAGCAGCGTAGAGCCTAGCGGGAGCAAATACTACAATGAGCAGTTCTTC
TRBJ1-1,NA,TRBV10-3,NA,CAIRRDANTEAFF,TGTGCCATCAGGAGGGACGCGAACACTGAAGCTTTCTTT
TRBJ1-1,NA,TRBV15,NA,CATSRELNTEAFF,TGTGCCACCAGCAGAGAGCTAAACACTGAAGCTTTCTTT
TRBJ2-7,TRBD1,TRBV7-2,NA,CASSLVATGTHEQYF,TGTGCCAGCAGCTTAGTTGCGACAGGGACCCACGAGCAGTACTTC
TRBJ1-1,NA,TRBV10-3,NA,CAISVMVSNTEAFF,TGTGCCATCAGTGTTATGGTATCGAACACTGAAGCTTTCTTT
TRBJ2-1,TRBD2,TRBV10-1,NA,CASSGPGTSGSPLSYNEQFF,TGCGCCAGCAGTGGCCCGGGGACTAGCGGGAGTCCCCTATCCTACAATGAGCAGTTCTTC
TRBJ2-1,NA,TRBV2,NA,CASSERVPPHEQFF,TGTGCCAGCAGTGAGCGGGTCCCCCCCCACGAGCAGTTCTTC
TRBJ1-4,NA,TRBV10-3,NA,CATSGTGDEKLFF,TGTGCCACCTCCGGGACGGGAGATGAAAAACTGTTTTTT
TRBJ2-7,NA,TRBV28,NA,CASSLSGGLSYEQYF,TGTGCCAGCAGTCTCTCCGGGGGACTCTCCTACGAGCAGTACTTC
TRBJ2-7,TRBD2,TRBV2,NA,CASTLDSGRPSEQYF,TGTGCCAGTACTTTAGATAGCGGGAGGCCCTCCGAGCAGTACTTC
TRBJ1-1,NA,TRBV6-1,NA,CASSLTETEAFF,TGTGCCAGCAGCCTAACAGAAACTGAAGCTTTCTTT
TRBJ2-5,TRBD1,TRBV27,medium-sized,CASSPLLGTVETQYF,TGTGCCAGCAGCCCCCTTTTGGGGACAGTAGAGACCCAGTACTTC
TRBJ2-1,TRBD2,TRBV27,NA,CASSILGTGGFVNEQFF,TGTGCCAGCAGTATACTCGGTACGGGAGGGTTCGTCAATGAGCAGTTCTTC
TRBJ1-5,NA,TRBV7-3,NA,CASSLQGKQPQHF,TGTGCCAGCAGCCTCCAGGGGAAACAGCCCCAGCATTTT
TRBJ1-1,NA,TRBV2,once,CASSRGGVGVAFF,TGTGCCAGCAGTAGGGGAGGAGTTGGTGTGGCTTTCTTT
TRBJ2-7,TRBD2,TRBV7-2,NA,CASSVGLAGVYEQYF,TGTGCCAGCAGCGTGGGACTAGCGGGAGTCTACGAGCAGTACTTC
TRBJ1-5,NA,TRBV2,few,CASSTLKSGNQPQHF,TGTGCCAGCAGTACCTTGAAGTCGGGAAATCAGCCCCAGCATTTT
TRBJ1-6,NA,TRBV7-9,NA,CASSLYRTANNSPLHF,TGTGCCAGCAGCTTATATCGGACGGCGAATAATTCACCCCTCCACTTT
TRBJ2-2,NA,TRBV9,NA,CASSFGPNTGELFF,TGTGCCAGCAGCTTCGGGCCCAACACCGGGGAGCTGTTTTTT
TRBJ2-6,NA,TRBV5-5,NA,CASSPLMGSGANVLTF,TGTGCCAGCAGCCCACTGATGGGCTCTGGGGCCAACGTCCTGACTTTC
TRBJ2-7,TRBD2,TRBV28,NA,CASSPEGLAGGYEQYF,TGTGCCAGCAGTCCAGAGGGACTAGCGGGGGGATACGAGCAGTACTTC
TRBJ1-2,TRBD1,TRBV7-8,once,CASSQEGQRRGYGYTF,TGTGCCAGCAGCCAAGAGGGACAGCGACGTGGCTATGGCTACACCTTC
TRBJ2-6,NA,TRBV7-3,NA,CARDPVGANVLTF,TGTGCCAGAGACCCTGTTGGGGCCAACGTCCTGACTTTC
TRBJ2-1,TRBD2,TRBV6-6,NA,CASSSRLADEQFF,TGTGCCAGCAGTTCGCGACTAGCGGATGAGCAGTTCTTC
TRBJ2-1,NA,TRBV18,NA,CASSLLSSSYNEQFF,TGTGCCAGCTCACTACTTTCGAGCTCCTACAATGAGCAGTTCTTC
TRBJ2-5,TRBD1,TRBV29-1,NA,CSFHRGQVAETQYF,TGCAGCTTTCACAGGGGGCAGGTGGCGGAGACCCAGTACTTC